This passage covers 10 T cell receptor beta chains from one sample sequenced in a study of blood T cell repertoires in COVID-19. Produced via immunoSEQ multiplex PCR; TCRdb's table is partial and in-frame only. The table lists roughly 150,000 clones, 75% to 90% of them singletons, with about 15% in the top ten. The sequencing sample was made of peripheral blood. The receptors come from a woman in her thirties or forties with acute or convalescent COVID-19.

This chain links TRBV6-5 with TRBJ1-1; D is ambiguous. CDR3 length equals 14 residues. Germline CDR1 and CDR2: MNHEY and SVGAGI. With 2 bases removed from V and 3 bases from J, the gap between germline ends came to 10 bases. CDR3: CASSYRGGDTEAFF. CDR3 nucleotides: TGTGCCAGCAGTTACCGCGGCGGGGACACTGAAGCTTTCTTT.

This clone was counted a single time. The V call is TRBV5-4, the J call TRBJ2-5; 7 positions match TRBD1. The germline CDR1 and CDR2 sequences are SGHNT and YYREEE (reference sequence). Losses at the gene ends were 4 bases for V and 5 bases for J; bases not matched to a gene: 11. The CDR3 covers 15 residues. CDR3: CASSPWDSSPETQYF. The CDR3 bases are TGTGCCAGCAGCCCATGGGACAGCTCGCCGGAGACCCAGTACTTC.

V is TRBV7-3 and J is TRBJ2-1; D is perhaps TRBD2 (5 bases). This CDR3 is built from 15 residues. The V gene lost 5 bases and the J gene lost 8 bases, with 19 bases spanning the gap. Germline V gene data show CDR1 as SGHTA and CDR2 as FQGTGA. The CDR3 here is CASSPHRGAFDEQFF. CDR3 in DNA: TGTGCCAGCAGCCCCCACCGGGGTGCGTTCGATGAGCAGTTCTTC.

This chain uses TRBV6-5 with TRBJ1-1; the D is unclear. Germline CDR1 reads MNHEY; CDR2 reads SVGAGI. V was clipped by 8 bases and J by 5 bases, with 12 bases between them. CDR3 size: 12 residues. DNA of the CDR3: TGTGCCAGCCGAAAGGAGGCTACTGAAGCTTTCTTT. Encoded protein: CASRKEATEAFF.

In regard to this clone: This sample includes further DNA sequences coding for the same CDR3. This chain joins TRBV4-2 and TRBJ2-7; D unclear. The CDR3 has 13 amino acids. In germline, CDR1 is LGHNA, CDR2 YNFKEQ. Trimming took off 3 bases at V and 0 bases at J, with 6 bases between the two ends. This chain's CDR3 is CASSQGLSYEQYF. The CDR3 DNA sequence: TGTGCCAGCAGCCAGGGCCTCTCCTACGAGCAGTACTTC.

The chain joins TRBV7-3 to TRBJ2-2, with 8 bases lining up with TRBD2. V shed 5 bases, J shed 5 bases, and the junction held 10 bases outside the gene matches. From germline, CDR1 is SGHTA and CDR2 FQGTGA. This CDR3 contains 16 residues. CDR3 coding DNA: TGTGCCAGCAGCCGAACGCAGGGACTAGGGACCGGGGAGCTGTTTTTT. It translates to CASSRTQGLGTGELFF. Based on the CDR3 plus reference TRBV7-3 and TRBJ2-2, the full variable domain is GAGVSQTPSNKVTEKGKYVELRCDPISGHTALYWYRQSLGQGPEFLIYFQGTGAADDSGLPNDRFFAVRPEGSVSTLKIQRTERGDSAVYLCASSRTQGLGTGELFFGEGSRLTVL.

This chain uses TRBV15 with TRBJ2-5; D gene uncertain. V was trimmed by 7 bases and J by 2 bases, leaving 8 bases between them. The germline V gene has CDR1 LNHNV and CDR2 YYDKDF (reference sequence). There are 12 residues in the CDR3. The CDR3 DNA reads TGTGCCACCACTAGATTTCAAGAGACCCAGTACTTC. It translates to CATTRFQETQYF.

The rearrangement links TRBV7-8 to TRBJ1-5, with TRBD1 as a possible D gene (6 bases). V lost 5 bases to trimming and J lost 2 bases, with 25 bases between them. The germline CDR1 and CDR2 sequences are SGHVS and FQNEAQ. This CDR3 has 19 amino acids. The CDR3 DNA follows: TGTGCCAGCAGCATAATGGGGGGGGCAGGTGGCTCGGGCAATCAGCCCCAGCATTTT. It translates to CASSIMGGAGGSGNQPQHF.

This clone has a single count. The gene calls are TRBV7-3 and TRBJ2-1; D may be TRBD2 (6 bases). This CDR3 is built from 14 residues. Germline CDR1 and CDR2: SGHTA and FQGTGA. V was clipped by 4 bases and J by 4 bases, with 11 bases between them. This CDR3 is CASSSGTQYNEQFF. The CDR3 nucleotides are TGTGCCAGCAGCTCCGGGACTCAGTACAATGAGCAGTTCTTC.

This clone showed up just a few times. The V gene is TRBV7-9, the J gene TRBJ1-1, with TRBD1 as a possible D gene (6 bases). V lost 8 bases, J lost 0 bases, and 16 bases lay in between. Germline CDR1 SEHNR, CDR2 FQNEAQ (reference sequence). The CDR3 has 15 residues. CDR3 in DNA: TGTGCCAGCCAACGCGGTCAGGGGATGAACACTGAAGCTTTCTTT. Protein: CASQRGQGMNTEAFF.